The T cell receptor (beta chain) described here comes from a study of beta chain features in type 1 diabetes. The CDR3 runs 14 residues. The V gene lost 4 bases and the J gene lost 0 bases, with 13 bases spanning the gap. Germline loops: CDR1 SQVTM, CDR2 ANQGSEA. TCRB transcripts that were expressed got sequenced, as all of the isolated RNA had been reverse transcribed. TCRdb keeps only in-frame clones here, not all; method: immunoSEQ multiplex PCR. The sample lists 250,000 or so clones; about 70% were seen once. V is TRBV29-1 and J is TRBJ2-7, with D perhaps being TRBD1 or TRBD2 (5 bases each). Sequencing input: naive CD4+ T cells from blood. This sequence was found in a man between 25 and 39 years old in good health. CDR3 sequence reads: CSVAGPTSSYEQYF. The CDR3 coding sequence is TGCAGCGTTGCGGGACCTACTAGCTCCTACGAGCAGTACTTC.